This TCR beta chain derives from a study of CD8+ T cells in alopecia areata. Study summary: The study gave treated patients oral tofacitinib at 5 to 10 mg twice daily.

Treatment: oral pan-JAK inhibitor, 5-10 mg twice daily. From germline, CDR1 is MDHEN and CDR2 SYDVKM. This CDR3 has 13 amino acids. With 3 bases removed from V and 2 bases from J, the gap between germline ends came to 7 bases. To note about this clone: Its cognate antigen is unknown.

General study findings and limits: Tofacitinib yielded significantly lower scalp clonality and fewer expanded CD8+ clones among the top 100.

The authors extracted RNA and reverse transcribed it into cDNA as the sequencing template. Repertoires were generated with immunoSEQ multiplex PCR, while TCRdb's copy carries only in-frame clones and drops some. The repertoire includes more than 90,000 clones, about 60% of them detected once, and less than 15% sits in the top ten. The chain uses TRBV28 and TRBJ1-2, with D uncertain. The sample was CD8+ T cells sorted from blood, taken at week 24, from a patient treated with tofacitinib. This TCR was recovered from a human donor with alopecia areata. The CDR3 loop reads CASSFPNNYGYTF. The CDR3, as DNA: TGTGCCAGCAGTTTCCCGAACAACTATGGCTACACCTTC.